This TCR beta chain was captured in a study of T cells in Graves' hyperthyroidism and ophthalmopathy. This clonotype showed up many times. Researchers took RNA transcripts and amplified the TCR beta CDR3 regions from them. First-round RT-PCR with HTBI primers amplified the TCR CDR3 region. TCRdb recomputed calls from the multiplex PCR reads with MiXCR, one row per CDR3 protein. The table has 500,000 to 700,000 distinct CDR3 sequences, 16% seen once. Per germline, CDR1 LGHDT and CDR2 YNNKEL (reference sequence). The CDR3 sequence is 17 residues long. The V end was cut by 1 base, the J end by 7 bases, with 19 bases between. Stable hyperthyroidism: no ophthalmopathy progression over 18 months of follow-up. Uncontrolled infection, other autoimmune disease, pregnancy or lactation disqualified patients from enrolment. The PBMCs had their origin in 10 ml of fresh peripheral blood.

The clonotype originates from a woman aged 18-30 years with Graves' hyperthyroidism. The J gene is TRBJ1-4, the V gene TRBV3-1, with D perhaps matching TRBD1 (6 bases). Specimen: blood. CDR3 DNA: TGTGCCAGCAGCCAAGTCCGCCTACCGAGGGGGTCTGAAAAACTGTTTTTT. Translated, it gives CASSQVRLPRGSEKLFF.